This TCR beta chain originates from a study of OX40 agonist ivuxolimab in advanced cancers. TCRdb's table, derived via immunoSEQ multiplex PCR, lists solely in-frame clones and lacks some. The sample lists about 68,000 clones, roughly nine tenths occurring once. As for this clone: As yet, its antigen is unknown.

Trimming took 0 bases from V and 7 from J, leaving 9 bases between them. Looked up from germline, CDR1 is MNHNY and CDR2 is SVGAGI (reference sequence). This CDR3 is built from 14 residues. Study outcomes and limitations: Clonal expansion from baseline to week 6 occurred in both CD4+ and CD8+ T cells. Clonal expansion in partial responders at 0.1-3.0 mg/kg ranked among the lowest.

The V and J genes are TRBV6-6 and TRBJ2-2; D gene ambiguous. The starting material was CD4+ or CD8+ T cells sorted from blood, obtained in a trial of the OX40 agonist ivuxolimab. The receptor's source is an adult with an advanced solid tumor such as melanoma, head and neck, liver or kidney cancer. CDR3 sequence: CASSYSGTNGELFF. DNA of the CDR3: TGTGCCAGCAGTTACTCCGGAACGAACGGGGAGCTGTTTTTT.